This T cell receptor beta chain was identified in a study of cytomegalovirus exposure and HLA in healthy donors. 60 Vbeta and 13 Jbeta primers were used in PCR. Libraries were prepared by immunoSEQ multiplex PCR; TCRdb keeps only in-frame clonotypes and omits some of them. The table has approximately 160,000 clones, approximately 80% seen once; the top ten hold about 2.6%. As concerns this clone: Antigen specificity is unknown.

This CDR3 region has 14 residues. The V gene's germline CDR1 is LGHNA and CDR2 YNFKEQ. Overall study findings and caveats: Some V segments, TRBV6-2 and TRBV6-3 among them, were indistinguishable and were therefore excluded. Researchers reported in a later analysis that a missense DCLRE1C variant was tied to TCR beta V- and J-gene trimming. Sequencing depth roughly uniform across donors was assumed in presence/absence analyses. In a later analysis, parvovirus B19, influenza, CMV and Epstein-Barr virus appeared linked to several top co-occurrence clusters.

V and J are TRBV4-2 and TRBJ2-5; 8 nucleotides agree with TRBD2. Judging by the DNA end, TRBJ2-7 fits better; the J call may be wrong. Sequencing was performed on PBMCs. The sequence derives from a woman aged 40 to 49 in good health and CMV-seropositive. In DNA form, the CDR3 reads TGTGCCAGCAGCCCCCGCATTAGCGGGGACGAGCAGTACTTC. This codes for CASSPRISGDEQYF.